The entry that follows covers one TCR beta chain sequence. Its antigen is not known. TCRdb redid the calling of the 5' RACE reads with MiXCR, one entry per CDR3 protein. The sample consists of under 400,000 distinct CDR3 sequences, 25% to 30% of them appearing once. The source of the sample is a study of T-cell memory formation after mild COVID-19. About the research overall: TCR clusters showed largely donor specificity. Study-wide findings and caveats: Balance between CD4 and CD8 was seen in clones contracting day 15 to 85, and a CD4+ lean was seen in later expanders. In second-wave clones peaking day 37, SARS-CoV-2 specificity remained unconfirmed. Contracting CD4+ clones were located mainly in CM and EM, and CD8+ clones in EMRA.

V gave up 2 bases and J gave up 6 bases; unmatched junction bases: 7. CDR3 length equals 14 residues. The germline gives CDR1 DFQATT, CDR2 SNEGSKA (reference sequence). Material for sequencing was PBMCs or a T cell subset sorted from them (not recorded which). This chain connects TRBV20-1 to TRBJ2-7, with 10 bases matching TRBD2. This clonotype originated in an adult woman who had mild COVID-19 (a few samples of this study predate the infection). Cell type and time point are not known. The CDR3 spells CSARPIAGGSEQYF. Here the CDR3 DNA reads TGCAGTGCTAGACCGATAGCGGGAGGTTCCGAGCAGTACTTC.